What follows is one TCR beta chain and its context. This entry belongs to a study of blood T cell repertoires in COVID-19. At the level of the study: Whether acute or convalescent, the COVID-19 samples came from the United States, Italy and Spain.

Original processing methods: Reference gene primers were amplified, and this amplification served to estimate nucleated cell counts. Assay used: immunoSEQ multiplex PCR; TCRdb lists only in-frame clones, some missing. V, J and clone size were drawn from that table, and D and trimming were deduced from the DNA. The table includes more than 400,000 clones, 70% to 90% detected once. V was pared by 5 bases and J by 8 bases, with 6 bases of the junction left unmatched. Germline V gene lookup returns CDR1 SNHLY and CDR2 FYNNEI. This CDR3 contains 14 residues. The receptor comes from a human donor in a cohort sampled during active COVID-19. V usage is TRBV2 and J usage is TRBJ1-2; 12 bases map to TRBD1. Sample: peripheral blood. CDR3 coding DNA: TGTGCCAGCAGTCAGGGACAGGGGGCAGGAGGCTACACCTTC. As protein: CASSQGQGAGGYTF. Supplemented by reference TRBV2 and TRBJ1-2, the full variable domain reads EPEVTQTPSHQVTQMGQEVILRCVPISNHLYFYWYRQILGQKVEFLVSFYNNEISEKSEIFDDQFSVERPDGSNFTLKIRSTKLEDSAMYFCASSQGQGAGGYTFGSGTRLTVV.